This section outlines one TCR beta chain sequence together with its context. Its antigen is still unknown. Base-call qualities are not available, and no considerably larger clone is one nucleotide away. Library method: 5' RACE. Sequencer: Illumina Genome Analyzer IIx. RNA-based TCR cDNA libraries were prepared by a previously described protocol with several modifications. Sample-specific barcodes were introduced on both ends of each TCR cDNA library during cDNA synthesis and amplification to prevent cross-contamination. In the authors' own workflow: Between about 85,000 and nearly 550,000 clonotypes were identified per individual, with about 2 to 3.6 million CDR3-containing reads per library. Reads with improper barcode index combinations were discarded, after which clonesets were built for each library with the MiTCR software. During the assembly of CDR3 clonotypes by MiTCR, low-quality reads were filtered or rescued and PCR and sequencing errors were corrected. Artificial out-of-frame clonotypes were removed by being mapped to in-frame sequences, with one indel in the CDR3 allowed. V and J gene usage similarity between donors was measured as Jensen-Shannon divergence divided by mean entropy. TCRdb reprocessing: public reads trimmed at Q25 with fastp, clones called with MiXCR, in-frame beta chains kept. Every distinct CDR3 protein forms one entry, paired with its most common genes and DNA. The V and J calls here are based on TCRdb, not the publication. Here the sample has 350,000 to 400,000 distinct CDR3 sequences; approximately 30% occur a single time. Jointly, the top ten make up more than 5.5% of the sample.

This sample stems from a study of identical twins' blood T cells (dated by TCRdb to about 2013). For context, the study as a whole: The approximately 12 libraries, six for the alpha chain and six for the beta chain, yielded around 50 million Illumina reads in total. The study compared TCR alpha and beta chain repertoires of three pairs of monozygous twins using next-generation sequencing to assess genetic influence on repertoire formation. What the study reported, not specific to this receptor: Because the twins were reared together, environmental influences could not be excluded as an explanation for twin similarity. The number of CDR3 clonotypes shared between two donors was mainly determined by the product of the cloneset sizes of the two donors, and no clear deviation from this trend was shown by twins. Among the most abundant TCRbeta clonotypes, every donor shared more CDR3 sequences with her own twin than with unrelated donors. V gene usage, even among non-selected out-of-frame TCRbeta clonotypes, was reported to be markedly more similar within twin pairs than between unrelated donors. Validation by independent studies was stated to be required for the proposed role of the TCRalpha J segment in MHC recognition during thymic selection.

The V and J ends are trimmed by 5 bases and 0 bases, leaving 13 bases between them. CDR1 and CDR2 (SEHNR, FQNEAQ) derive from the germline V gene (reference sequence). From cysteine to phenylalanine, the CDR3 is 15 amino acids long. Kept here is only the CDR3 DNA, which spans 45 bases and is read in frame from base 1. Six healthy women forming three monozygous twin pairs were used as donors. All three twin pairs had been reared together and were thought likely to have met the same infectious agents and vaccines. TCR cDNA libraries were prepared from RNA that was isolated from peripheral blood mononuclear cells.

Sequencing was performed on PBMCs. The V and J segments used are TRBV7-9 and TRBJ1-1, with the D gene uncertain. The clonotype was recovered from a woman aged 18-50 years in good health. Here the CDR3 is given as CASSTGAYMNTEAFF. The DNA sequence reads TGTGCCAGCAGCACGGGAGCCTACATGAACACTGAAGCTTTCTTT.